This T cell receptor beta chain is drawn from a study of graft-versus-host responses after intestinal transplantation. General observations from the study: Maximum circulating GvH clone levels tracked with early post-transplant HvG decreases.

The assay was immunoSEQ multiplex PCR, and TCRdb's table has in-frame clones only and misses some. The table includes roughly 120,000 clones, around nine tenths detected once. Germline CDR1 reads MNHEY; CDR2 reads SVGAGI. V lost 8 bases and J lost 1, with 7 bases in between. The CDR3 sequence is 12 residues long. About this clone: The antigen is not known.

The sequence derives from a human donor who was the organ donor for an intestinal transplant. The V call is TRBV6-5, the J call TRBJ2-3; D is uncertain. Source: unstimulated CD4+ T cells sorted from spleen or lymph node cells, taken before transplant. The CDR3 sequence is CASVGRTDTQYF. The DNA of the CDR3 is TGTGCCAGCGTGGGCCGCACAGATACGCAGTATTTT.